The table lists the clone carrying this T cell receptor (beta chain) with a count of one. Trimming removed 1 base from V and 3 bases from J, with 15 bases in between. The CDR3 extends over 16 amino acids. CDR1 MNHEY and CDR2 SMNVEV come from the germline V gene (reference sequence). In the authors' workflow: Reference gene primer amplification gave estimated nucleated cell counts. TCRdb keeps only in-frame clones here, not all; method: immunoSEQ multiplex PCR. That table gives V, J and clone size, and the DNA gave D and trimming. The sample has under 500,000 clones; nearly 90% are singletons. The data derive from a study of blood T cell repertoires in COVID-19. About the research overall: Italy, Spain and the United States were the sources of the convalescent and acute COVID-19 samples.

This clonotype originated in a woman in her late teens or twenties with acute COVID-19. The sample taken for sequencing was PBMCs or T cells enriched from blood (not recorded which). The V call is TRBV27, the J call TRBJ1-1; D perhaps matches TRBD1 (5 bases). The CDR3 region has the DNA TGTGCCAGCAGTTTATTCGGGGGTAAGTGTTACACTGAAGCTTTCTTT. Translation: CASSLFGGKCYTEAFF.